These 31 T cell receptor beta chains originate from one sample sequenced in a study of cytomegalovirus exposure and HLA in healthy donors. Primers included in the PCR were 60 Vbeta and 13 Jbeta primers. This table comes from immunoSEQ multiplex PCR, and its TCRdb copy is limited to in-frame clones, with some not included. Counted here are approximately 200,000 clones, around 75% occurring once; the ten biggest clones make up approximately 3%. Sequenced material: PBMCs. These TCRs come from a woman in her 30s in good health and CMV-seropositive.

The V and J genes are TRBV18 and TRBJ2-5; TRBD2 is a possible D gene (5 bases). The CDR3 runs 14 residues. With 6 bases removed from V and 1 base from J, the gap between germline ends came to 12 bases. Germline V CDR1 and CDR2: KGHSH, LQKENI. The CDR3 DNA is TGTGCCAGCTCCCGGGAAGACCGCCAAGAGACCCAGTACTTC. This gives the protein CASSREDRQETQYF.

Details on this clone: This sample includes further DNA sequences coding for the same CDR3. The chain is built from TRBV11-2 and TRBJ1-4; maybe TRBD1 (6 bases). The CDR3 runs 15 residues. The germline V gene encodes CDR1 SGHAT and CDR2 FQNNGV. Trimming left V 5 bases short and J 2 bases short, with 12 bases between. CDR3 residues: CASSLGGATNEKLFF. CDR3 bases: TGTGCCAGCAGCCTCGGGGGGGCTACTAATGAAAAACTGTTTTTT.

This chain joins TRBV13 and TRBJ2-2; 8 bases map to TRBD2. CDR3 length: 15 residues. After removal of 0 bases from V and 9 bases from J, the junction contained 6 bases not matched to a gene. Germline V lookup: CDR1 PRHDT, CDR2 FYEKMQ (reference sequence). The CDR3 here is CASSLGRSGSRELFF. The CDR3 region has the DNA TGTGCCAGCAGCTTAGGCCGGAGCGGGAGTAGGGAGCTGTTTTTT. Supplemented by reference TRBV13 and TRBJ2-2, the full variable domain reads AAGVIQSPRHLIKEKRETATLKCYPIPRHDTVYWYQQGPGQDPQFLISFYEKMQSDKGSIPDRFSAQQFSDYHSELNMSSLELGDSALYFCASSLGRSGSRELFFGEGSRLTVL.

This clone was detected once. This chain uses TRBV28 with TRBJ1-1; D not resolved. The germline gives CDR1 MDHEN, CDR2 SYDVKM. The V gene lost 3 bases and the J gene lost 4 bases, with 15 bases spanning the gap. The CDR3 loop spans 15 amino acids. CDR3 nucleotides: TGTGCCAGCAGTTTGGGCCCAGAACGCATCACTGAAGCTTTCTTT. Its protein is CASSLGPERITEAFF. Combining the CDR3 with reference TRBV28 and TRBJ1-1 gives the whole variable domain DVKVTQSSRYLVKRTGEKVFLECVQDMDHENMFWYRQDPGLGLRLIYFSYDVKMKEKGDIPEGYSVSREKKERFSLILESASTNQTSMYLCASSLGPERITEAFFGQGTRLTVV.

V is TRBV7-9 and J is TRBJ1-2, with 7 bases identical to TRBD1. The germline V gene has CDR1 SEHNR and CDR2 FQNEAQ (reference sequence). Trimming took 5 bases from V and 3 from J; bases not matched to a gene: 9. There are 15 residues in the CDR3. The CDR3 DNA reads as TGTGCCAGCAGCGCCCCCGGGACAGAGCACTATGGCTACACCTTC. Its translation: CASSAPGTEHYGYTF. Using reference TRBV7-9 and TRBJ1-2 for the parts outside the CDR3, the full variable domain is DTGVSQNPRHKITKRGQNVTFRCDPISEHNRLYWYRQTLGQGPEFLTYFQNEAQLEKSRLLSDRFSAERPKGSFSTLEIQRTEQGDSAMYLCASSAPGTEHYGYTFGSGTRLTVV.

This clone has just one count. The CDR3 protein is CSVPAQGVTQYF. In nucleotides, the CDR3 is TGCAGCGTTCCAGCCCAGGGGGTTACGCAGTATTTT. This chain connects TRBV29-1 to TRBJ2-3, with 7 bases identical to TRBD1. This CDR3 is 12 amino acids long. With 5 bases clipped from V and 8 bases from J, the junction kept 7 bases outside the gene matches. Germline V gene data show CDR1 as SQVTM and CDR2 as ANQGSEA.

This clone was detected ten times or more. V usage is TRBV2 and J usage is TRBJ2-1; D might be TRBD2 (6 bases). In germline, CDR1 is SNHLY, CDR2 FYNNEI. The CDR3 is 13 amino acids. Deletions cut 8 bases from V and 8 bases from J, with 16 bases between. CDR3 loop: CASRLGVADEQFF. DNA for the CDR3: TGTGCCAGCCGACTAGGGGTTGCGGATGAGCAGTTCTTC.

The V and J genes are TRBV5-1 and TRBJ2-7, with 7 bases matching TRBD2. This CDR3 comprises 15 residues. J lost 5 bases, V lost 0 bases, and 8 bases had no gene match. Germline V gene data show CDR1 as SGHRS and CDR2 as YFSETQ. The CDR3 bases are TGCGCCAGCAGCTTGGGAGCGGGAACCCCCAACGAGCAGTACTTC. This codes for CASSLGAGTPNEQYF.

This chain joins TRBV11-2 and TRBJ2-7; possible D gene TRBD2, 5 bases. The CDR3 consists of 15 residues. Trimming pared 3 bases from V and 0 bases from J, leaving 12 bases between. CDR1 is SGHAT, CDR2 FQNNGV, per germline. The CDR3: CASSFWNGDSYEQYF. In DNA form, the CDR3 reads TGTGCCAGCAGCTTCTGGAACGGGGACTCCTACGAGCAGTACTTC.

The chain has TRBV6-5 and TRBJ2-7; D perhaps matches TRBD2 (6 bases). Trimming took 1 base from V and 4 from J, leaving 14 bases between them. The CDR3 length is 15 residues. Germline assignment: CDR1 MNHEY and CDR2 SVGAGI. The CDR3 nucleotides are TGTGCCAGCAGTTACTTGGGGGGTTCAAATTACGAGCAGTACTTC. Translated: CASSYLGGSNYEQYF.

The CDR3 reads CASSLTSTYEQYF. CDR3 in DNA: TGTGCCAGCAGTTTAACTAGTACCTACGAGCAGTACTTC. V usage is TRBV27 and J usage is TRBJ2-7; a weak D match, TRBD2 (5 bases). CDR3 length: 13 residues. From germline, CDR1 is MNHEY and CDR2 SMNVEV (reference sequence). Trimming cost V 2 bases and J 2 bases, with 7 bases left between them.

This chain links TRBV14 with TRBJ2-1, with 7 bases that match TRBD2. V was pared by 1 base and J by 10 bases, with 7 bases of the junction left unmatched. The CDR3 totals 14 residues. Germline values: CDR1 SGHDN, CDR2 FVKESK. CDR3 amino acids: CASSQVSRGGEQFF. The CDR3 DNA follows: TGTGCCAGCAGCCAAGTCAGTAGGGGAGGGGAGCAGTTCTTC.

V and J are TRBV27 and TRBJ2-7; TRBD2 matches 9 bases. This CDR3 is 14 amino acids long. Germline V gene sequence: CDR1 MNHEY, CDR2 SMNVEV (reference sequence). V shed 4 bases and J 4 bases; nucleotides not matched to a gene: 5. For the CDR3, the DNA is TGTGCCAGCAGTTGGGCGGGAGGGCCTTACGAGCAGTACTTC. It codes for CASSWAGGPYEQYF.

The chain uses TRBV27 and TRBJ2-7; D might be TRBD1 (5 bases). Trimming cost V 5 bases and J 2 bases, with 10 bases left between them. In germline, CDR1 is MNHEY, CDR2 SMNVEV (reference sequence). The CDR3 length is 13 residues. CDR3 loop: CASSPQGTYEQYF. Here the CDR3 DNA reads TGTGCCAGCAGTCCCCAGGGAACCTACGAGCAGTACTTC.

This sequence joins TRBV28 and TRBJ2-5; tentative D call: TRBD2 (5 bases). CDR1 is MDHEN, CDR2 SYDVKM, per germline. The CDR3 is 14 amino acids. Trimming pared 4 bases from V and 5 bases from J, leaving 14 bases between. The CDR3 loop reads CASSSPRGRETQYF. The CDR3 nucleotides read TGTGCCAGCAGTTCACCTCGGGGTCGGGAGACCCAGTACTTC.

This clone was observed a few times. The J gene is TRBJ2-2, the V gene TRBV10-1; the D gene is possibly TRBD2 (6 bases). Trimming pared 5 bases from V and 3 bases from J, leaving 10 bases between. CDR1 is WNHNN, CDR2 SYGVQD, per germline (reference sequence). The CDR3 has 14 amino acids. DNA of the CDR3: TGCGCCAGCAGTACCGGGAGCCACACCGGGGAGCTGTTTTTT. It codes for CASSTGSHTGELFF.

This clone was seen more than once but under ten times. J is TRBJ2-7 and V is TRBV6-5; perhaps TRBD1 as D (6 bases). This CDR3 region has 14 residues. The V gene's germline CDR1 is MNHEY and CDR2 SVGAGI. V was cut by 0 bases and J by 3 bases, with 9 bases left in between. CDR3 loop: CASSYSQGNYEQYF. CDR3 coding DNA: TGTGCCAGCAGTTACTCGCAGGGGAACTACGAGCAGTACTTC.

This clone was detected once. The J gene is TRBJ1-1, the V gene TRBV19; D is possibly TRBD1 (5 bases). The CDR3 contains 13 residues. V was trimmed by 4 bases and J by 4 bases, leaving 10 bases between them. CDR1 is LNHDA and CDR2 is SQIVND in the germline V gene (reference sequence). CDR3: CASSSGGSTEAFF. CDR3 coding DNA: TGTGCCAGTAGTAGTGGGGGGAGCACTGAAGCTTTCTTT.

This clone was found a few times. V is TRBV6-4 and J is TRBJ1-1; 8 nucleotides match TRBD1. This CDR3 comprises 15 residues. CDR1 and CDR2 (germline): MRHNA, SNTAGT. With V trimmed by 2 bases and J by 7 bases, 9 bases remained unmatched. CDR3 in amino acids: CASSDNYGQGGEAFF. The CDR3 nucleotides read TGTGCCAGCAGTGACAATTACGGACAGGGAGGTGAAGCTTTCTTT.

This chain connects TRBV11-2 to TRBJ2-7; D perhaps matches TRBD1 (6 bases). The CDR3 covers 16 residues. V gave up 1 base and J gave up 3 bases, with 16 bases separating them. Germline V gene sequence: CDR1 SGHAT, CDR2 FQNNGV. The CDR3 DNA reads as TGTGCCAGCAGCTTAGTAGGAGTAGGCAGGGGCTACGAGCAGTACTTC. It is translated as CASSLVGVGRGYEQYF.

A single count supports this clone. The chain has TRBV27 and TRBJ2-2; D remains unclear. This CDR3 has 13 residues. CDR1 MNHEY and CDR2 SMNVEV come from the germline V gene (reference sequence). Trimming took 5 bases from V and 6 from J, leaving 10 bases between them. The chain's CDR3 is CASSPYQAGELFF. The CDR3 DNA reads TGTGCCAGCAGTCCCTACCAGGCCGGGGAGCTGTTTTTT.

CDR3 in amino acids: CASSFTSGRAGTDTQYF. In DNA form, the CDR3 reads TGTGCCAGCAGCTTTACTAGCGGGAGGGCCGGCACAGATACGCAGTATTTT. This rearrangement joins TRBV7-2 to TRBJ2-3; 13 nucleotides agree with TRBD2. V was pared by 3 bases and J by 1 base, with 4 bases of the junction left unmatched. CDR1 and CDR2 from the germline V gene are SGHTA and FQGNSA. This CDR3 has 17 amino acids. The full variable domain, completed using reference TRBV7-2 and TRBJ2-3, is GAGVSQSPSNKVTEKGKDVELRCDPISGHTALYWYRQSLGQGLEFLIYFQGNSAPDKSGLPSDRFSAERTGGSVSTLTIQRTQQEDSAVYLCASSFTSGRAGTDTQYFGPGTRLTVL.

The chain links TRBV18 to TRBJ2-7; D is unclear. Germline V lookup: CDR1 KGHSH, CDR2 LQKENI. Trimming shortened V by 3 bases and J by 4 bases, and 4 bases separated the two germline ends. The CDR3 extends over 11 amino acids. DNA for the CDR3: TGTGCCAGCTCACCCCCTTACGAGCAGTACTTC. Its protein is CASSPPYEQYF.

The rearrangement links TRBV19 to TRBJ1-5; D unresolved. The CDR3 sequence is 15 residues long. V lost 5 bases and J lost 0, with 11 bases in between. Germline V gene data show CDR1 as LNHDA and CDR2 as SQIVND (reference sequence). CDR3 loop: CASSPSDNSNQPQHF. CDR3 DNA: TGTGCCAGTAGTCCATCTGACAATAGCAATCAGCCCCAGCATTTT.

The rearrangement uses TRBV4-1 and TRBJ1-2, with TRBD1 as a possible D gene (6 bases). Deletions cut 4 bases from V and 4 bases from J, with 19 bases between. This CDR3 is 16 amino acids long. Germline V gene sequence: CDR1 MGHRA, CDR2 YSYEKL. CDR3 sequence reads: CASSRIKGVPSYGYTF. The CDR3 nucleotides read TGCGCCAGCAGCCGGATAAAGGGGGTACCTAGCTATGGCTACACCTTC.

CDR3 in amino acids: CASSLEQHQPQHF. CDR3 nucleotides: TGTGCCAGCAGCCTCGAACAGCATCAGCCCCAGCATTTT. The V gene is TRBV7-9, the J gene TRBJ1-5; no reliable D call. The germline gives CDR1 SEHNR, CDR2 FQNEAQ (reference sequence). V lost 5 bases and J lost 5, with 10 bases in between. The CDR3 totals 13 residues.

This chain connects TRBV6-1 to TRBJ2-5; TRBD1 is a possible D gene (6 bases). The DNA end favors TRBJ2-7, so the J call may be wrong. The CDR3 runs 17 residues. Germline V gene lookup returns CDR1 MNHNS and CDR2 SASEGT. The DNA of the CDR3 is TGTGCCAGCAGTGAAGCGACCGGACAGACCAGCTCCTACGAGCAGTACTTC. Amino acid sequence: CASSEATGQTSSYEQYF.

Details on this clone: The CDR3 carries no conserved terminal phenylalanine or tryptophan, so it likely arises from a read error. The chain employs TRBV27 and TRBJ2-7, with 10 bases that match TRBD2. The CDR3 totals 14 residues. Unmatched junction bases numbered 7, after V lost 6 bases and J lost 5 bases. Germline loops: CDR1 MNHEY, CDR2 SMNVEV (reference sequence). The CDR3 nucleotides are TGTGCCAGCAGCGCCGGGACTAGCGACAACGAGCAGTACCTC. This gives the protein CASSAGTSDNEQYL.

The V and J genes are TRBV6-5 and TRBJ2-7; 10 nucleotides match TRBD2. This CDR3 has 15 amino acids. With V trimmed by 0 bases and J by 5 bases, 4 bases remained unmatched. CDR1 and CDR2 from the germline V gene are MNHEY and SVGAGI. The CDR3 DNA reads as TGTGCCAGCAGTTACTCGCGACTAGCGGGCGACGAGCAGTACTTC. It translates to CASSYSRLAGDEQYF.

This rearrangement joins TRBV15 to TRBJ2-3; a possible D gene is TRBD1 (6 bases). The CDR3 is 17 amino acids. Trimming took 5 bases from V and 7 from J, leaving 25 bases between them. Germline CDR1 reads LNHNV; CDR2 reads YYDKDF (reference sequence). This CDR3 is CATSGGTQGDPLYTQYF. CDR3 DNA sequence: TGTGCCACCAGCGGAGGTACACAGGGTGACCCTCTTTATACGCAGTATTTT.

The chain recombines TRBV6-6 with TRBJ1-6, with 7 positions matching TRBD1. The CDR3 covers 16 residues. CDR1 and CDR2 (germline): MNHNY, SVGAGI (reference sequence). The J segment lost 6 bases and the V segment lost 7 bases, leaving 12 bases of the junction unmatched. The CDR3 protein is CASTQPPGQPNSPLHF. CDR3 DNA: TGTGCCAGCACCCAGCCCCCGGGACAGCCTAATTCACCCCTCCACTTT.